What follows are 26 T cell receptor beta chains derived from one specimen sequenced in a study of PD-1 blockade in classical Hodgkin lymphoma. Time point described: cycle 4 day 1 (C4D1), after more than five weeks of nivolumab. Each patient experienced a relapse that followed autologous stem cell transplantation, and brentuximab vedotin exposure varied. Repertoires were generated with immunoSEQ multiplex PCR, while TCRdb's copy carries only in-frame clones and drops some. Here the sample spans tens of thousands of clones, nearly 90% being singletons. Sequencing was performed on peripheral blood mononuclear cells (PBMCs), taken before the fourth cycle of nivolumab. These receptors came from a human donor with classical Hodgkin lymphoma.

The chain has TRBV7-9 and TRBJ1-2; TRBD1 aligns across 7 bases. Germline values: CDR1 SEHNR, CDR2 FQNEAQ (reference sequence). The V gene end was trimmed by 11 bases and the J gene end by 2 bases; junction bases not matched to a gene: 5. This CDR3 comprises 12 residues. CDR3 nucleotides: TGTGCCGGGGGACAGTTCAACTATGGCTACACCTTC. Protein sequence: CAGGQFNYGYTF.

The chain links TRBV7-3 to TRBJ1-1; D possibly corresponds to TRBD1 (5 bases). The germline V gene has CDR1 SGHTA and CDR2 FQGTGA. Trimming took off 5 bases at V and 4 bases at J, with 11 bases between the two ends. The CDR3 consists of 13 residues. In DNA, the CDR3 is TGTGCCAGCAGCGCTCAGGGTCCCACTGAAGCTTTCTTT. Amino acid sequence: CASSAQGPTEAFF.

This clone has a handful of counts. The V and J genes are TRBV10-1 and TRBJ2-3; 8 positions agree with TRBD2. The CDR3 spans 16 residues. Losses at the gene ends were 4 bases for V and 0 bases for J; bases not matched to a gene: 6. CDR1 is WNHNN and CDR2 is SYGVQD in the germline V gene (reference sequence). In DNA, the CDR3 is TGCGCCAGCAGTGTGGCTAGCGGGTCCAGCACAGATACGCAGTATTTT. Translated, it gives CASSVASGSSTDTQYF.

The chain has TRBV5-1 and TRBJ2-2; a possible D gene is TRBD1 (6 bases). Germline V lookup: CDR1 SGHRS, CDR2 YFSETQ. Trimming cost V 0 bases and J 10 bases, with 16 bases left between them. The CDR3 runs 15 residues. CDR3 sequence reads: CASSLATGPPSELFF. In DNA, the CDR3 is TGCGCCAGCAGCTTGGCAACAGGGCCGCCCTCGGAGCTGTTTTTT.

The V and J genes are TRBV5-1 and TRBJ2-1, with 10 bases aligning to TRBD1. This CDR3 has 17 amino acids. V dropped 0 bases and J dropped 6; count of bases not matched to a gene: 9. Per germline, CDR1 SGHRS and CDR2 YFSETQ. The CDR3 reads CASSLAPAGQGRNEQFF. The CDR3 DNA reads TGCGCCAGCAGCTTGGCACCCGCGGGACAGGGGCGCAATGAGCAGTTCTTC. Full variable domain (remainder filled in from reference TRBV5-1 and TRBJ2-1): KAGVTQTPRYLIKTRGQQVTLSCSPISGHRSVSWYQQTPGQGLQFLFEYFSETQRNKGNFPGRFSGRQFSNSRSEMNVSTLELGDSALYLCASSLAPAGQGRNEQFFGPGTRLTVL.

The CDR3 DNA is TGTGCCAGCAGCTCTAGCGGGGGGGCCTCGGAGACCCAGTACTTC. Protein: CASSSSGGASETQYF. The chain couples TRBV7-9 to TRBJ2-5, with 12 bases that match TRBD2. J lost 5 bases, V lost 4 bases, and 5 bases had no gene match. Germline V gene sequence: CDR1 SEHNR, CDR2 FQNEAQ (reference sequence). The CDR3 length is 15 residues.

The chain uses TRBV6-5 and TRBJ1-2; weak D call: TRBD1 (5 bases). With 2 bases removed from V and 6 bases from J, the gap between germline ends came to 10 bases. Germline CDR1 reads MNHEY; CDR2 reads SVGAGI. This CDR3 spans 13 amino acids. The CDR3 bases are TGTGCCAGCAGTTACGATGCAGGGAATGGCTACACCTTC. Residues: CASSYDAGNGYTF.

The V gene is TRBV6-5, the J gene TRBJ2-2; either TRBD1 or TRBD2 may fit D (5 bases each). CDR3 length equals 14 residues. Germline CDR1 and CDR2: MNHEY and SVGAGI. Deletions cut 7 bases from V and 1 base from J, with 10 bases between. The CDR3 DNA is TGTGCCAGCAAACGGGGCGGGAACACCGGGGAGCTGTTTTTT. This sequence encodes CASKRGGNTGELFF.

The genes are TRBV7-9 and TRBJ1-6; TRBD1 matches 10 bases. The CDR3 covers 15 residues. Per the germline V gene, CDR1 is SEHNR and CDR2 is FQNEAQ (reference sequence). The V gene end was trimmed by 5 bases and the J gene end by 6 bases; junction bases not matched to a gene: 4. CDR3 protein: CASSMDRGGNSPLHF. CDR3 nucleotide sequence: TGTGCCAGCAGCATGGACAGGGGGGGTAATTCACCCCTCCACTTT.

The chain combines TRBV19 with TRBJ1-5; D is undetermined. CDR3 length equals 14 residues. Germline CDR1 LNHDA, CDR2 SQIVND (reference sequence). V lost 1 base and J 5 bases, leaving 9 bases between the germline ends. DNA for the CDR3: TGTGCCAGTAGTATAGTAAGCCGAGATCAGCCCCAGCATTTT. Encoded protein: CASSIVSRDQPQHF. Based on the CDR3 plus reference TRBV19 and TRBJ1-5, the full variable domain is DGGITQSPKYLFRKEGQNVTLSCEQNLNHDAMYWYRQDPGQGLRLIYYSQIVNDFQKGDIAEGYSVSREKKESFPLTVTSAQKNPTAFYLCASSIVSRDQPQHFGDGTRLSIL.

This chain connects TRBV30 to TRBJ2-2, with 7 bases identical to TRBD2. The V and J ends lost 1 base and 3 bases, in that order; junction bases with no gene match: 5. This CDR3 region has 15 residues. CDR1 is GTSNPN and CDR2 is SVGIG in the germline V gene (reference sequence). The CDR3 sequence is CAWSGSGGYTGELFF. The CDR3 nucleotides read TGTGCCTGGAGTGGGTCGGGGGGATACACCGGGGAGCTGTTTTTT.

The V gene is TRBV28, the J gene TRBJ1-4, with a weak D call TRBD1 (5 bases). Per the germline V gene, CDR1 is MDHEN and CDR2 is SYDVKM. V dropped 10 bases and J dropped 7 bases, with 13 bases sitting between them. This CDR3 spans 12 amino acids. The CDR3 is CATLRDGEKLFF. DNA of the CDR3: TGTGCCACCCTGAGGGACGGTGAAAAACTGTTTTTT.

The gene calls are TRBV6-1 and TRBJ1-1, with D possibly matching TRBD1 (5 bases). The germline V and J ends were trimmed by 6 bases and 0 bases, with 11 bases remaining between them. Per the germline V gene, CDR1 is MNHNS and CDR2 is SASEGT. This CDR3 contains 14 residues. The CDR3 sequence is CASSLPGLNTEAFF. In DNA form, the CDR3 reads TGTGCCAGCAGCCTCCCGGGGCTGAACACTGAAGCTTTCTTT.

The V gene is TRBV2, the J gene TRBJ2-2; maybe TRBD1 (5 bases). The V and J ends lost 9 bases and 1 base respectively, with 6 bases between them. Looked up from germline, CDR1 is SNHLY and CDR2 is FYNNEI. The CDR3 loop spans 12 amino acids. CDR3 residues: CASTGNTGELFF. CDR3 coding DNA: TGTGCCAGTACAGGGAACACCGGGGAGCTGTTTTTT.

The rearrangement uses TRBV5-1 and TRBJ2-1, with a weak D call TRBD2 (6 bases). The CDR3 extends over 15 amino acids. The germline gives CDR1 SGHRS, CDR2 YFSETQ. With 3 bases removed from V and 5 bases from J, the gap between germline ends came to 15 bases. The CDR3 region has the DNA TGCGCCAGCAGCTCTGGAGGGGCAGGAAACAATGAGCAGTTCTTC. As protein: CASSSGGAGNNEQFF.

V is TRBV6-5 and J is TRBJ1-2, with 8 bases identical to TRBD1. The V segment lost 6 bases and the J segment 4 bases; nucleotides outside the gene matches: 4. Germline-derived CDR1 and CDR2 are MNHEY and SVGAGI. This CDR3 has 13 residues. CDR3 nucleotides: TGTGCCAGCAGCGGACAGGGAAGCTATGGCTACACCTTC. This encodes CASSGQGSYGYTF.

The chain uses TRBV10-2 and TRBJ2-3; unclear D gene. Germline CDR1 WSHSY, CDR2 SAAADI. This CDR3 has 16 amino acids. V was cut by 3 bases and J by 2 bases, with 15 bases left in between. DNA of the CDR3: TGCGCCAGCAGTGAAGCTTTTGGAAGGTTCACAGATACGCAGTATTTT. Protein: CASSEAFGRFTDTQYF.

The genes are TRBV9 and TRBJ1-2; tentative D call: TRBD1 (5 bases). Germline V CDR1 and CDR2: SGDLS, YYNGEE. CDR3 size: 15 residues. V shed 3 bases and J shed 3 bases, with 15 bases lying between them. The CDR3 bases are TGTGCCAGCAGCGCGGGGACTGCTGTGTACTATGGCTACACCTTC. Encoded protein: CASSAGTAVYYGYTF.

This chain links TRBV30 with TRBJ2-7; a possible D gene is TRBD1 (5 bases). The CDR3 sequence is 14 residues long. Deletions cut 3 bases from V and 0 bases from J, with 12 bases between. Germline V gives CDR1 GTSNPN, CDR2 SVGIG (reference sequence). CDR3 DNA: TGTGCCTGGAGGTCAGACAGAGACTCCTACGAGCAGTACTTC. Translating gives CAWRSDRDSYEQYF.

About this clone itself: The same CDR3 can be traced to other DNA sequences in this sample. This sequence joins TRBV6-5 and TRBJ2-1; 9 bases are a match to TRBD1. CDR3 length: 15 residues. Germline V gene sequence: CDR1 MNHEY, CDR2 SVGAGI. V shed 4 bases, J shed 0 bases, and the junction held 1 base outside the gene matches. CDR3 nucleotide sequence: TGTGCCAGCAGTTCGACAGGGGGCTCCTACAATGAGCAGTTCTTC. Translating it yields CASSSTGGSYNEQFF.

The CDR3 DNA reads as TGTGCCAGCAGCTGGCCTGATTCCGGGACATCTAATTCACCCCTCCACTTT. Translating it yields CASSWPDSGTSNSPLHF. The chain employs TRBV7-9 and TRBJ1-6; tentatively, D is TRBD1 (6 bases). Germline V lookup: CDR1 SEHNR, CDR2 FQNEAQ (reference sequence). V was pared by 4 bases and J by 6 bases, with 19 bases between. CDR3 length equals 17 residues.

This chain's CDR3 is CATTGPVQETQYF. The CDR3 DNA reads TGTGCCACCACAGGTCCCGTCCAAGAGACCCAGTACTTC. The rearrangement uses TRBV10-3 and TRBJ2-5; D is perhaps TRBD1 (5 bases). V was shortened by 10 bases and J by 1 base, with 13 bases between the two germline ends. The CDR3 runs to 13 residues. Germline CDR1 and CDR2: ENHRY and SYGVKD.

For this clone: The junction does not match germline at one end; this may be a read error. The chain recombines TRBV2 with TRBJ2-1; TRBD2 aligns across 14 bases. This CDR3 is 17 amino acids long. Germline lookup yields CDR1 SNHLY and CDR2 FYNNEI. The DNA of the CDR3 is TGTGCCAGGGCGGCGACTAGCGGGGGGGCCCGTTACACTGAGCAGTTCTTC. Encoded protein: CARAATSGGARYTEQFF.

The V gene is TRBV5-1, the J gene TRBJ2-5; D is ambiguous. The CDR3 is 12 residues long. V was shortened by 2 bases and J by 5 bases, with 7 bases between the two germline ends. CDR1 is SGHRS and CDR2 is YFSETQ in the germline V gene. In DNA, the CDR3 is TGCGCCAGCAGCTTCGTAGGGGAGACCCAGTACTTC. Protein product: CASSFVGETQYF.

The V gene is TRBV7-6, the J gene TRBJ1-1; D uncertain. Germline V gene lookup returns CDR1 SGHVS and CDR2 FNYEAQ. This CDR3 region has 15 residues. Trimming took 2 bases from V and 3 from J, leaving 13 bases between them. The CDR3 nucleotides read TGTGCCAGCAGCTTAAGGGTGGGGTACGACACTGAAGCTTTCTTT. This translates into CASSLRVGYDTEAFF.

This chain uses TRBV5-8 with TRBJ1-1; a possible D gene is TRBD1 (5 bases). Germline V CDR1 and CDR2: SGHTS, YDEGEE. The length of the CDR3 is 15 residues. V gave up 1 base and J gave up 0 bases, with 10 bases separating them. The CDR3 DNA reads as TGTGCCAGCAGCTTGCTTAGACAGATGAACACTGAAGCTTTCTTT. It yields the protein CASSLLRQMNTEAFF.